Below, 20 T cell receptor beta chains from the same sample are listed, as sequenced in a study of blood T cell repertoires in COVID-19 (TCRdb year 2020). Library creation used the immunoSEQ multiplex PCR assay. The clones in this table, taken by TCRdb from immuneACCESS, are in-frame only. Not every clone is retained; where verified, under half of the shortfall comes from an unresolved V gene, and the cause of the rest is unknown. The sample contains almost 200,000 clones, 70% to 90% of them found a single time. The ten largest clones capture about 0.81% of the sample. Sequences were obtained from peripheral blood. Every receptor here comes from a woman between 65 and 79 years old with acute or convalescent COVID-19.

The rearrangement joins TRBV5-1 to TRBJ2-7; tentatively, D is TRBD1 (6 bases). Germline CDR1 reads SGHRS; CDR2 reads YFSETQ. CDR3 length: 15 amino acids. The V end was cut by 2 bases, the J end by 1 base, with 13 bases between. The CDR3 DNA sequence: TGCGCCAGCAGCTTCTCGACAGGAATTTCCTACGAGCAGTACTTC. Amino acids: CASSFSTGISYEQYF.

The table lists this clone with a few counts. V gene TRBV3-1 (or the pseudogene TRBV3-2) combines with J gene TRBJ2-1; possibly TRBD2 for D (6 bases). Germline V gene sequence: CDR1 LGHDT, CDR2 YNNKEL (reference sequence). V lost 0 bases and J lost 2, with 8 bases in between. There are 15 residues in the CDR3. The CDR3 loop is CASSQDQRAYNEQFF. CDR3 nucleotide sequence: TGTGCCAGCAGCCAAGACCAGCGGGCCTACAATGAGCAGTTCTTC.

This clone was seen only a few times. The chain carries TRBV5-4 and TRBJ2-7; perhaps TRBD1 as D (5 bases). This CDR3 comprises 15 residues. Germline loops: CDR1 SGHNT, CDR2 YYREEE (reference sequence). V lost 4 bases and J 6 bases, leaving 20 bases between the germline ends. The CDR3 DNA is TGTGCCAGCAGCCCCCAGGGATCCTCCCGTTCCGAGCAGTACTTC. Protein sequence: CASSPQGSSRSEQYF.

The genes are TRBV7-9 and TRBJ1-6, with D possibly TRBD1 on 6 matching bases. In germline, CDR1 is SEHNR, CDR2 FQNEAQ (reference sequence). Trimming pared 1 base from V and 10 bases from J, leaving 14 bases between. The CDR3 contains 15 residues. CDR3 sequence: CASSLEAGAGSPLHF. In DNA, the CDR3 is TGTGCCAGCAGCTTAGAGGCAGGGGCTGGCTCACCCCTCCACTTT.

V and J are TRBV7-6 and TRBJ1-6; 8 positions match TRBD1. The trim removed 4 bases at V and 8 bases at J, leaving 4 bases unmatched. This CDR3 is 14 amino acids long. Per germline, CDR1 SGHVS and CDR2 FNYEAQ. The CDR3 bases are TGTGCCAGCAGCTCTGGACAGGGTGATTCACCCCTCCACTTT. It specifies CASSSGQGDSPLHF.

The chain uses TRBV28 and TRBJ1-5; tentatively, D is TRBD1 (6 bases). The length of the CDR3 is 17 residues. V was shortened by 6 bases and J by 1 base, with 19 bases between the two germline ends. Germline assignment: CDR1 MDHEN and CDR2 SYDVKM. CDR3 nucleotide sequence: TGTGCCAGCAGCCCCCAGGGGCTAGGGAAAAGCAATCAGCCCCAGCATTTT. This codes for CASSPQGLGKSNQPQHF. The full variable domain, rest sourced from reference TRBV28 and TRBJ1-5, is DVKVTQSSRYLVKRTGEKVFLECVQDMDHENMFWYRQDPGLGLRLIYFSYDVKMKEKGDIPEGYSVSREKKERFSLILESASTNQTSMYLCASSPQGLGKSNQPQHFGDGTRLSIL.

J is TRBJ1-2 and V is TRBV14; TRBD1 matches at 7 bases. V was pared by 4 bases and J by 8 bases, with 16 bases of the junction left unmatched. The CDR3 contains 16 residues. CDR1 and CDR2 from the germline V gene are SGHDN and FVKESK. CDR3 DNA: TGTGCCAGCAGCCGGATAATAAACAGGGGCGGGGAAGGCTACACCTTC. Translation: CASSRIINRGGEGYTF.

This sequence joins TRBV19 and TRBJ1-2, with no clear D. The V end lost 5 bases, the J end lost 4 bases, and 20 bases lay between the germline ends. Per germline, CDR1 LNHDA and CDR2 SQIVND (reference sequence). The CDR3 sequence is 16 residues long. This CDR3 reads CASSSDEPGWSYGYTF. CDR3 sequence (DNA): TGTGCCAGTAGTTCCGATGAGCCCGGATGGAGCTATGGCTACACCTTC.

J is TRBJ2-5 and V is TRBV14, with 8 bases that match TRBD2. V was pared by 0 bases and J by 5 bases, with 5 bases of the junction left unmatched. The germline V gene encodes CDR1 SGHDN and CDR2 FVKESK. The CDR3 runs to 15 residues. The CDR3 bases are TGTGCCAGCAGCCAAGAGGGACTAGTTGTGGAGACCCAGTACTTC. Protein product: CASSQEGLVVETQYF.

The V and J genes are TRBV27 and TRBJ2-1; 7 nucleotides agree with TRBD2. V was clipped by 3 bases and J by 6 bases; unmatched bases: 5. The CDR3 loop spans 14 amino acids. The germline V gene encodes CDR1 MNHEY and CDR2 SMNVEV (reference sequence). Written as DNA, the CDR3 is TGTGCCAGCAGTTTTTTCCGACTAGCCAATGAGCAGTTCTTC. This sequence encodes CASSFFRLANEQFF.

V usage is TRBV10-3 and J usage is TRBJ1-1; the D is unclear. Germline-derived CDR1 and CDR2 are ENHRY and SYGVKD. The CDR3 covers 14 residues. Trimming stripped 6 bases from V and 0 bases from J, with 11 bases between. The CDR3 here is CAIRVGRLNTEAFF. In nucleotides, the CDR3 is TGTGCCATCAGAGTTGGTCGGTTGAACACTGAAGCTTTCTTT.

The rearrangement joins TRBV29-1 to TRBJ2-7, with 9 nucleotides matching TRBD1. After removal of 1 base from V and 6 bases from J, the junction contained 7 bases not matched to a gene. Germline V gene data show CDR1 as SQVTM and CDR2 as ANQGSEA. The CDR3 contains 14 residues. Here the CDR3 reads CSVEGQGVPGEQYF. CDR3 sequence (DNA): TGCAGCGTTGAAGGACAGGGGGTTCCGGGCGAGCAGTACTTC.

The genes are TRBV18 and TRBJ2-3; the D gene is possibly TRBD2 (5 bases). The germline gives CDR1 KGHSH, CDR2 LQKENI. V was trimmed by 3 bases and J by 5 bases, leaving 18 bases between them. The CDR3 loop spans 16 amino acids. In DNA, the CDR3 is TGTGCCAGCTCACCCCTCGCGGACCCCGCGGGAGATACGCAGTATTTT. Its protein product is CASSPLADPAGDTQYF.

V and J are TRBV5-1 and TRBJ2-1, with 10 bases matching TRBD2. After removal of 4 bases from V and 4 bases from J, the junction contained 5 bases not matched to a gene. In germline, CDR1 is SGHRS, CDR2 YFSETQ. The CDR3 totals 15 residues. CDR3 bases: TGCGCCAGCAGCGGCACTAGCGGGGATTACAATGAGCAGTTCTTC. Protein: CASSGTSGDYNEQFF.

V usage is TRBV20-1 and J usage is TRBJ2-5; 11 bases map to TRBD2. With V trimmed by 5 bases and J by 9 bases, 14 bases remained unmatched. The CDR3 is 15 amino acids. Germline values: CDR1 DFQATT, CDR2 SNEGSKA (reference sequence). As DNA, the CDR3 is TGCAGTGCTGGTGGGACTAGCGGTGGCTCCGGGGCCCAGTACTTC. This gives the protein CSAGGTSGGSGAQYF.

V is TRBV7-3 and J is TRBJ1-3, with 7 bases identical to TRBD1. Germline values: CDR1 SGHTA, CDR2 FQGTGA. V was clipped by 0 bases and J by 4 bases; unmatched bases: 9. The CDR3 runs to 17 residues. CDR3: CASSLTGPGGLGNTIYF. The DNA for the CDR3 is TGTGCCAGCAGCTTAACCGGGCCAGGGGGTCTCGGAAACACCATATATTTT.

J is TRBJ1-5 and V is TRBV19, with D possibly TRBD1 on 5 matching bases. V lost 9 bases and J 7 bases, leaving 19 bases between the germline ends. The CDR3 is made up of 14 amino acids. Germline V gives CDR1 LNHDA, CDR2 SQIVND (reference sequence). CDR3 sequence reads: CARVLPREGQPQHF. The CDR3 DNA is TGTGCCAGAGTACTACCCAGGGAGGGACAGCCCCAGCATTTT.

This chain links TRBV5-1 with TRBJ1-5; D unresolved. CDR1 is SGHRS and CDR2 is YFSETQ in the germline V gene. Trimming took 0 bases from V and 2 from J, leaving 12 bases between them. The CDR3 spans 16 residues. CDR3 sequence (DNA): TGCGCCAGCAGCTTGGATGGTCTGATAGGCAATCAGCCCCAGCATTTT. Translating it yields CASSLDGLIGNQPQHF.

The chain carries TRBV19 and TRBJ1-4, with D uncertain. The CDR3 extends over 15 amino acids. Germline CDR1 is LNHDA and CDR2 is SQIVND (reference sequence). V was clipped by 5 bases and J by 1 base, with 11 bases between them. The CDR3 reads CASSSGRITNEKLFF. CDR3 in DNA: TGTGCCAGTAGTTCGGGTCGGATAACTAATGAAAAACTGTTTTTT.

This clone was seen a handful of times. CDR3 residues: CASSPQGAGEKLFF. As DNA, the CDR3 is TGCGCCAGCAGCCCACAGGGGGCTGGGGAAAAACTGTTTTTT. V is TRBV5-1 and J is TRBJ1-4; 9 bases are shared with TRBD1. From germline, CDR1 is SGHRS and CDR2 YFSETQ. This CDR3 region has 14 residues. V was clipped by 4 bases and J by 8 bases; unmatched bases: 6.